Listed below are T cell receptor beta chains from one sample, sequenced in a study of neurological immune-mediated disorders. TCRdb processed the 5' RACE reads anew with MiXCR; each CDR3 protein has one entry. The data contain 55,000 or so distinct CDR3 sequences, roughly 4.3% of them singletons. Sequenced sample: PBMCs. These receptors were obtained from a man aged 45-65 years with multiple sclerosis. Both conserved end residues are part of each CDR3. Fields, in order: CDR3 DNA, CDR3 protein, V gene, D gene, J gene, clone size. The D gene is left open where the match is weak. Clone sizes are shown as how often the clone was seen (once, few, many) or a class if it is expanded.

CDR3 DNA: TGCGCCAGCAGCTTGGCAAGCGGGAGGACCTTACCCTACAATGAGCAGTTCTTC
CDR3 protein: CASSLASGRTLPYNEQFF
V gene: TRBV5-1
D gene: TRBD2
J gene: TRBJ2-1
clone size: many

CDR3 DNA: TGCAGTGCTGACGACCGGGACTTACACTCCTACAATGAGCAGTTCTTC
CDR3 protein: CSADDRDLHSYNEQFF
V gene: TRBV20-1
D gene: .
J gene: TRBJ2-1
clone size: many

CDR3 DNA: TGTGCCAGCAGCTTGGCTGGGGACGGGTACGAGCAGTACTTC
CDR3 protein: CASSLAGDGYEQYF
V gene: TRBV5-6
D gene: .
J gene: TRBJ2-7
clone size: few

CDR3 DNA: TGTGCCAGCAGCGTCGGTAGCGGATTCACAGATACGCAGTATTTT
CDR3 protein: CASSVGSGFTDTQYF
V gene: TRBV9
D gene: .
J gene: TRBJ2-3
clone size: many

CDR3 DNA: TGCGCCAGCAGCTTGGCTGATACGCAGTATTTT
CDR3 protein: CASSLADTQYF
V gene: TRBV5-1
D gene: .
J gene: TRBJ2-3
clone size: many

CDR3 DNA: TGTGCCAGCAGTTTATCTGGCCGACAGGTGAAGACCCAGTACTTC
CDR3 protein: CASSLSGRQVKTQYF
V gene: TRBV27
D gene: .
J gene: TRBJ2-5
clone size: many

CDR3 DNA: TGCAGCGTTGGGACAGATGGGAACACTGAAGCTTTCTTT
CDR3 protein: CSVGTDGNTEAFF
V gene: TRBV29-1
D gene: .
J gene: TRBJ1-1
clone size: many

CDR3 DNA: TGCGCCAGCAGCTTGAGCAGGGGGCGTACTGTGGAGCTGTTTTTT
CDR3 protein: CASSLSRGRTVELFF
V gene: TRBV5-1
D gene: TRBD1
J gene: TRBJ2-2
clone size: many

CDR3 DNA: TGCAGTGCTAGAGATAAGACCCTAGCGGGAGTCTACGAGCAGTACTTC
CDR3 protein: CSARDKTLAGVYEQYF
V gene: TRBV20-1
D gene: TRBD2
J gene: TRBJ2-7
clone size: few

CDR3 DNA: TGCAGCGTTGAAGTACAGGAGACCCAGTACTTC
CDR3 protein: CSVEVQETQYF
V gene: TRBV29-1
D gene: .
J gene: TRBJ2-5
clone size: many

CDR3 DNA: TGTGCCAGCAGCTATCAGACAGGAGGCACAGATACGCAGTATTTT
CDR3 protein: CASSYQTGGTDTQYF
V gene: TRBV7-9
D gene: .
J gene: TRBJ2-3
clone size: many

CDR3 DNA: TGCGCCAGCATCCCCTGCCGGGACAGGGTGTCCTACGAGCAGTACTTC
CDR3 protein: CASIPCRDRVSYEQYF
V gene: TRBV10-1
D gene: TRBD1
J gene: TRBJ2-7
clone size: many

CDR3 DNA: TGTGCCAGCAGTGAAGCGAGGCAGGGCATGAACACTGAAGCTTTCTTT
CDR3 protein: CASSEARQGMNTEAFF
V gene: TRBV2
D gene: .
J gene: TRBJ1-1
clone size: many

CDR3 DNA: TGTGCCAGCAGCCAAGCCGGCCAGCCCCAGCATTTT
CDR3 protein: CASSQAGQPQHF
V gene: TRBV3-1
D gene: .
J gene: TRBJ1-5
clone size: many